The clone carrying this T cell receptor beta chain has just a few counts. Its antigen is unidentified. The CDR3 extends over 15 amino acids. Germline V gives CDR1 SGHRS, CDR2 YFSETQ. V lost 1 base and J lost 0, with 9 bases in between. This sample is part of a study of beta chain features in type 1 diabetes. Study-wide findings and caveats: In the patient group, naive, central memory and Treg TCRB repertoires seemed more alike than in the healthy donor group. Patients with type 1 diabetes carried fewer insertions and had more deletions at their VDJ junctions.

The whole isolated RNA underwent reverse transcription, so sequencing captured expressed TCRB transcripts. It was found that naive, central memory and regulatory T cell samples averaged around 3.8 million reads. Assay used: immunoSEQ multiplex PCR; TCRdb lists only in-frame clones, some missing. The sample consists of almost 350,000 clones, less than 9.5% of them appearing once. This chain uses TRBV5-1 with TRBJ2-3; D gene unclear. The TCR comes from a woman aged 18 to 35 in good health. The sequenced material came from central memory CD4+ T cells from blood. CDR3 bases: TGCGCCAGCAGCTTGACTGGGCAGAGCACAGATACGCAGTATTTT. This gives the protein CASSLTGQSTDTQYF.